This T cell receptor (beta chain) is drawn from a study of identical twins. General study results and limits: Modelling underestimated the level of out-of-frame TCR alpha sharing observed in monozygotic twins.

Unique molecular identifiers were present on cDNA, and template switching added a universal primer site. MiXCR, run by TCRdb on the 5' RACE reads, gives a single entry per CDR3 protein. The data contain roughly 570,000 distinct CDR3 sequences, approximately 10% of them singletons. Germline V gene lookup returns CDR1 LGHDT and CDR2 YNNKEL (reference sequence). With 3 bases removed from V and 2 bases from J, the gap between germline ends came to 8 bases. The CDR3 has 14 amino acids. The table lists this clonotype with many counts. Its antigen is undetermined. This sample was also put to use in a study of yellow fever vaccine responses in identical twins.

The TCR comes from a woman younger than 35 in good health. The sequencing input was PBMCs. This sequence joins TRBV3-1 and TRBJ2-1; no reliable D call. CDR3: CASSHLGPYNEQFF. CDR3 nucleotide sequence: TGTGCCAGCAGCCACCTAGGGCCCTACAATGAGCAGTTCTTC.